The T cell receptor (beta chain) described here comes from a study of identical twins (dated by TCRdb to the mid-2010s). Background for the entire study: To test whether fetal clonotypes persist, this study deep-sequenced TCR alpha and beta repertoires from monozygotic twins, from unrelated adults of various ages, and from cord blood. To rule out contamination, the twin experiments were replicated at different times with different library preparation protocols. Results and caveats for the whole study, not just this receptor: Zero-insertion analyses could be partly confounded by invariant T cells such as MAIT and iNKT, though diverse VJ usage argued against such confounding for most clonotypes. In monozygotic twins, out-of-frame TCR alpha sharing was systematically underestimated by recombination models, although the models agreed with sharing between unrelated individuals. Because the same donors could not be followed over many years, the conclusions depended on cross-sectional statistical analysis. The excess sharing between twins in beta out-of-frame sequences was weaker because fewer shared sequences reduced the signal-to-noise ratio. Compared with coincidental sharing between unrelated individuals, out-of-frame TCR alpha sequences shared between twins had an excess of sequences with low generation probability. Abundant cord blood beta clonotypes carried fewer insertions; young adult naive repertoires showed a weaker similar trend, while memory repertoires showed none.

There are a few counts of this clonotype. The specificity of this receptor is unknown. It has no much larger one-base neighbor in the sample; base qualities were not kept. All donors were healthy Caucasians. The researchers also sequenced three unrelated adults who were not twins: a male aged 18 to 30, a male aged 50 to 59, and a female aged 50 to 59. Miltenyi CD45RO+ enrichment and human naive T-cell isolation kits were used to isolate memory (CD45RO+) and naive T cells from PBMC. Including cysteine and phenylalanine, the CDR3 has 17 amino acids. The CDR3 DNA has 51 bases and is translated from base 1. CDR1 and CDR2 are drawn from the germline V gene: SGHRS, YFSETQ. V is clipped by 4 bases and J by 2 bases, and the sequence between their germline boundaries is 19 bases long. The library came from 5' RACE. The reads were generated on an Illumina HiSeq 2000. Template switching added a universal primer binding site, and the final cDNA carried a unique molecular identifier that allowed TCR cDNA molecules to be counted accurately. Specific primers in the conserved constant-segment region were used to synthesize first-strand cDNA for the TCR alpha and beta chains. To control for contamination, every cDNA library was double barcoded, receiving both a SMART-Mk sample barcode and Illumina barcodes. Two successive PCR steps introduced TruSeq adapter sequences along with Illumina sample barcodes. The Illumina HiSeq platform was used with custom primers to sequence TCR alpha and beta cDNA libraries. Regarding the original processing steps: Raw reads were processed with MiGEC to extract unique molecular identifiers, and MiXCR was used to determine CDR3 positions. For each individual, recombination models were inferred using an EM algorithm with the repgenHMM and IGoR tools. The analysis of shared clonotypes was done with the tcR package in R, with sharing normalized by the product of cloneset sizes. Out-of-frame nonproductive sequences were analyzed to study raw recombination free of thymic and clonal selection effects. Using fastp at Q25 and MiXCR, TCRdb reprocessed the public reads and kept productive beta chains. CDR3 protein duplicates are merged, each entry listing the most common genes and DNA. TCRdb assigned the V and J calls; the authors' analysis was not used. The sample records 420,000 or so distinct CDR3 sequences, about 18% of which are singletons. Roughly 12% of the sample belongs to the ten largest clones.

What was sequenced was naive T cells sorted from blood. The sample's cell subset or site label is to be understood as: cells isolated with a human naive T-cell isolation kit. The rearranged segments are TRBV5-1 and TRBJ2-1, with TRBD1 tentatively as D gene (6 bases match). The TCR was taken from a man aged 45-65 years in good health. The CDR3 loop reads CASSIQTGRGTYNEQFF. The sequence in DNA is TGCGCCAGCAGCATACAAACAGGGCGTGGGACCTACAATGAGCAGTTCTTC.